This T cell receptor (beta chain) is drawn from a study of blood T cell repertoires in COVID-19. At the level of the study: All recovered Cohort 3 donors got two negative PCRs, got clearance, or saw symptom resolution. Sites across the United States, Italy and Spain contributed samples from acute and convalescent COVID-19.

Participants were aged roughly 18 to 100 years from approximately 25 US areas. As originally analysed: How many nucleated cells were present was estimated from reference gene primer amplification. Profiling relied on immunoSEQ multiplex PCR, and the TCRdb table lists in-frame clones only, not all of them. V and J calls and clone size are copied from that table; D and trimming were computed from the DNA. The sample records approximately 190,000 clones, approximately 86% being singletons. The sequence was collected from a woman aged 40 to 50 in a cohort exposed to, infected with or recovered from COVID-19 (not recorded which). Material for sequencing was PBMCs or T cells enriched from blood (not recorded which).

The CDR3 loop reads CASSTGGGFEAFF. The CDR3 DNA is TGTGCCAGCAGTACCGGGGGAGGGTTTGAAGCTTTCTTT. The rearrangement joins TRBV6-5 to TRBJ1-1, with a tentative D call TRBD1 (5 bases). Germline assignment: CDR1 MNHEY and CDR2 SVGAGI. This CDR3 contains 13 residues. V dropped 5 bases and J dropped 7 bases, with 14 bases sitting between them.